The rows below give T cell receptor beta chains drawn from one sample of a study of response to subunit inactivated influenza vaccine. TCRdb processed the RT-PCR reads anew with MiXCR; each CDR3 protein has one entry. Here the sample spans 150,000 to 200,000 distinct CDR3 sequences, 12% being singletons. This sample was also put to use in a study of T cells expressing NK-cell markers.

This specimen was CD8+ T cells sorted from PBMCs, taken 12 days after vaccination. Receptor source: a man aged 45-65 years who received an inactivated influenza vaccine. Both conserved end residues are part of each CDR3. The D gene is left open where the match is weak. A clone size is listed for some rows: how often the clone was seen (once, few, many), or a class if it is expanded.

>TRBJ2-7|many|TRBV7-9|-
TGTGCCAGCAGCTCCAGAAACACCCCTCACGAGCAGTACTTC
CASSSRNTPHEQYF
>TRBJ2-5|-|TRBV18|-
TGTGCCAGCTCGCTGGACAGATGGGAGACCCAGTACTTC
CASSLDRWETQYF
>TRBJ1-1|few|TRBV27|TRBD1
TGTGCCAGCAGTTGGGACAGGGCCACTGAAGCTTTCTTT
CASSWDRATEAFF
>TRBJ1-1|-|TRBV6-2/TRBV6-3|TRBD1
TGTGCCAGCAGTGACAGGGAGAACACTGAAGCTTTCTTT
CASSDRENTEAFF
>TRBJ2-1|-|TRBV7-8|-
TGTGCCAGCAGCGCAGTATTCGATGAGCAGTTCTTC
CASSAVFDEQFF
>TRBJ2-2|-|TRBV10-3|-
TGTGCCATCAGCGAAACAGGGAGGGCCGGGGAGCTGTTTTTT
CAISETGRAGELFF
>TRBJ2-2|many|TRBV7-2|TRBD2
TGTGCCAGCAGCTTAGAACCTAGCGGTAACACCGGGGAGCTGTTTTTT
CASSLEPSGNTGELFF
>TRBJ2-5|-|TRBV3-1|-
TGTGCCAGCAGCCAAGGGGGTCCCGCGGAGACCCAGTACTTC
CASSQGGPAETQYF
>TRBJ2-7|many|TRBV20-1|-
TGCAGTGCTGAATGGAGTGACTCCTACGAGCAGTACTTC
CSAEWSDSYEQYF
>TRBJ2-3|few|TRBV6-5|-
TGTGCCAGCAGTTACTTCGACGGAGATACGCAGTATTTT
CASSYFDGDTQYF
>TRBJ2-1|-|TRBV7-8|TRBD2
TGTGCCAGCGACTCAAGACTAGCGATTTCCTACAATGAGCAGTTCTTC
CASDSRLAISYNEQFF